This record looks at one T cell receptor beta chain sequence and its context. Original processing notes: Quantification of nucleated cells was approximated via reference gene primer amplification. Method: immunoSEQ multiplex PCR; TCRdb's copy keeps in-frame clones and lacks some. From that table come the V and J calls and clone size; the DNA was used to work out D and trimming. The data hold about 300,000 clones, with around 85% observed a single time. Per germline, CDR1 MNHEY and CDR2 SMNVEV (reference sequence). The CDR3 has 14 residues. V was clipped by 4 bases and J by 6 bases, with 15 bases between them. The data are from a study of blood T cell repertoires in COVID-19. Study in general: T cells, B-cell-depleted T cells, or PBMCs supplied cDNA or gDNA.

V and J are TRBV27 and TRBJ1-2; D not certain. This clonotype originated in a woman under 40 who had been exposed to COVID-19. Sequencing used PBMCs or T cells enriched from blood (not recorded which). The CDR3 nucleotides are TGTGCCAGCAGTTCCCAAGGAGGGATCGATGGCTACACCTTC. Translated: CASSSQGGIDGYTF.